This is a list of T cell receptor beta chains from one sample in a study of cytomegalovirus exposure and HLA in healthy donors. Repertoires were generated with immunoSEQ multiplex PCR, while TCRdb's copy carries only in-frame clones and drops some. The table includes around 200,000 clones, approximately 90% detected once. The specimen sequenced was PBMCs. These receptors were collected from a woman aged 18-29 years in good health and CMV-seronegative. Each CDR3 is given with its conserved first and last residue. A D gene is named only where the DNA matches it firmly. The listing skips clone size in some rows; elsewhere it reads once, few, many or a size class.

D,size,V,J,DNA,CDR3
TRBD2,-,TRBV11-2,TRBJ2-7,TGTGCCAGCAGCTTCCCTAGCGGGGGCGACGAGCAGTACTTC,CASSFPSGGDEQYF
-,-,TRBV11-2,TRBJ2-7,TGTGCCAGCACTACCGGCGGGGAGCAGTACTTC,CASTTGGEQYF
-,-,TRBV7-2,TRBJ1-5,TGTGCCAGCAGCTTAGAACAGGGAGGGCGACAGCCCCAGCATTTT,CASSLEQGGRQPQHF
TRBD2,-,TRBV19,TRBJ2-7,TGTGCCAGTAAGAGAAGCGGGGGACCGTTGGGCGAGCAGTACTTC,CASKRSGGPLGEQYF
-,few,TRBV2,TRBJ2-7,TGTGCCAGCAGTGTCCGTGGGGGGGCCTTTTCCTACGAGCAGTACTTC,CASSVRGGAFSYEQYF
TRBD1,-,TRBV11-2,TRBJ1-4,TGTGCCAGCCGACAACTTGGGGACAGTCATGAAAAACTGTTTTTT,CASRQLGDSHEKLFF
-,once,TRBV11-3,TRBJ2-7,TGTGCCAGCAGCTTAGTGGCAATCCACTCCTACGAGCAGTACTTC,CASSLVAIHSYEQYF
-,once,TRBV11-3,TRBJ2-3,TGTGCCAGCAGCCGCGACAACCCGGACACAGATACGCAGTATTTT,CASSRDNPDTDTQYF
-,-,TRBV10-3,TRBJ2-3,TGTGCCAGCAGGGGGGCTACTAGCACAGATACGCAGTATTTT,CASRGATSTDTQYF
-,-,TRBV18,TRBJ2-6,TGTGCCAGCTCAACCAGTGTTCGGAGCTCTGGGGCCAACGTCCTGACTTTC,CASSTSVRSSGANVLTF
-,-,TRBV9,TRBJ1-2,TGTGCCAGCACACAGGGACGGTCCTATGGCTACACCTTC,CASTQGRSYGYTF
-,-,TRBV19,TRBJ1-3,TGTGCCAGTAGTAGGGCCTATCCTTCTGGAAACACCATATATTTT,CASSRAYPSGNTIYF
-,-,TRBV6-6,TRBJ1-2,TGTGCCAGCAGTCTACCCGATAACTATGGCTACACCTTC,CASSLPDNYGYTF
TRBD1,-,TRBV23-1,TRBJ1-5,TGCGCCAGCAGAATGGACAGGGAGAATAAAAGTGGAAATCAGCCCCAGCATTTT,CASRMDRENKSGNQPQHF
-,-,TRBV6-5,TRBJ1-5,TGTGCCAGCAGGACGGACATCAATAGCAATCAGCCCCAGCATTTT,CASRTDINSNQPQHF
-,-,TRBV10-3,TRBJ2-1,TGTGCCATCAGTGAGAGGGAAGGTAGCGCGAAGTTCTTC,CAISEREGSAKFF
TRBD1,-,TRBV14,TRBJ2-7,TGTGCCAGCAGCCTAGGGACAGGTCCCTACGAGCAGTACTTC,CASSLGTGPYEQYF
-,-,TRBV7-2,TRBJ1-1,TGTGCCAGCAGCTTAGATTTTTCGGGTGAAGCTTTCTTT,CASSLDFSGEAFF
-,-,TRBV18,TRBJ1-1,TGTGCCAGCTCACCAGCCGGGGACACTGAAGCTTTCTTT,CASSPAGDTEAFF
-,once,TRBV29-1,TRBJ1-1,TGCAGCGTTGAAGCCGGGTTCAACACTGAAGCTTTCTTT,CSVEAGFNTEAFF
TRBD1,-,TRBV27,TRBJ1-6,TGTGCCAGCAGTTATGGGACACAGGGGGCGACATGGAATTCACCCCTCCACTTT,CASSYGTQGATWNSPLHF
-,-,TRBV6-6,TRBJ2-7,TGTGCCAGCAGCCGGAATTCTAGTCCCCCTTACGAGCAGTACTTC,CASSRNSSPPYEQYF
-,once,TRBV6-1,TRBJ2-2,TGTGCCATTCGGAACACCGGGGAGCTGTTTTTT,CAIRNTGELFF
TRBD2,once,TRBV19,TRBJ2-4,TGTGCCAGTGGGGGAAAGGGACTACCAAACATTCAGTACTTC,CASGGKGLPNIQYF
-,-,TRBV6-4,TRBJ1-5,TGTGCCAGCAGTGAAACGGAGAATCAGCCCCAGCATTTT,CASSETENQPQHF
-,-,TRBV6-5,TRBJ1-1,TGTGCCAGCAGTTACTCGACTGGACGGGGGAACACTGAAGCTTTCTTT,CASSYSTGRGNTEAFF
TRBD1,once,TRBV7-8,TRBJ2-3,TGTGCCAGCAGCCTCTTTGCGGGACAGGCAGATACGCAGTATTTT,CASSLFAGQADTQYF
TRBD1,-,TRBV7-9,TRBJ2-1,TGTGCCAGCTTACATACGGGACAGAGCTACAATGAGCAGTTCTTC,CASLHTGQSYNEQFF
-,-,TRBV5-1,TRBJ2-1,TGCGCCAGCAGCTTTCCCTCCGGGGGTTCCTACAATGAGCAGTTCTTC,CASSFPSGGSYNEQFF
-,-,TRBV10-3,TRBJ2-1,TGTGCCATCGGCCCGGGTTCCTACAATGAGCAGTTCTTC,CAIGPGSYNEQFF
TRBD2,-,TRBV27,TRBJ2-1,TGTGCCAGCAGTTACCCTCGGACTAGCGGGGACTATGAGCAGTTCTTC,CASSYPRTSGDYEQFF